This T cell receptor (beta chain) came from a study of T cell responses to AZD1222 COVID-19 vaccine. Study-wide findings and caveats: Spike regions recognized by vaccine-associated CD4 TCRs spanned the protein, led by 160-218 and 743-854. Compared with day 0, the breadth and depth of the Spike-specific TCR repertoire rose significantly after two doses of AZD1222. Unmutated regions of variants are reportedly targeted by nearly half of spike-specific TCRs.

Germline V lookup: CDR1 SGHNT, CDR2 YYREEE (reference sequence). V was pared by 0 bases and J by 4 bases, with 18 bases between. This CDR3 contains 17 residues. This clone was seen a single time. What it binds is not known. Profiling relied on immunoSEQ multiplex PCR, and the TCRdb table lists in-frame clones only, not all of them. Altogether more than 120,000 clones are present, nearly 90% being singletons, with the ten largest covering 5.4%. The source is an adult who received the MenACWY meningococcal vaccine as a control. Sequences were derived from peripheral blood, sampled 28 days after the second dose of the MenACWY control vaccine. The chain combines TRBV5-4 with TRBJ2-3; the D gene is possibly TRBD1 (5 bases). The DNA for the CDR3 is TGTGCCAGCAGCTTGGCCAATCGGGTACAGGCCTCAGATACGCAGTATTTT. Protein product: CASSLANRVQASDTQYF.